This TCR beta chain emerged from a study of T cell changes during pregnancy in multiple sclerosis. CDR3 length: 15 residues. CDR1 and CDR2 from the germline V gene are SGHTA and FQGNSA. Trimming pared 1 base from V and 7 bases from J, leaving 14 bases between. Sequenced by immunoSEQ multiplex PCR; TCRdb stores in-frame clones only, minus some. The profile shows 40,000 to 45,000 clones, 80% to 90% of them singletons. V is TRBV7-2 and J is TRBJ1-5; D perhaps matches TRBD1 (5 bases). The source was CD4+ T cells from peripheral blood mononuclear cells, collected in the first trimester of pregnancy. This TCR was recovered from a female donor with multiple sclerosis, enrolled in a pregnancy study. CDR3 protein: CASSLDVRGLQPQHF. DNA for the CDR3: TGTGCCAGCAGCTTAGACGTAAGGGGATTACAGCCCCAGCATTTT.